The sequence of this TCR beta chain was determined in a study of T cell responses to AZD1222 COVID-19 vaccine. Study findings and constraints: Variant regions that are unmutated are reportedly the target of nearly half of spike-specific TCRs.

Note on this clone: Antigen unknown.

Sequencing was performed with immunoSEQ multiplex PCR; in TCRdb, only in-frame clones are kept and a portion is missing. The sample lists some 130,000 clones; approximately 90% were seen once. Germline assignment: CDR1 SNHLY and CDR2 FYNNEI. The CDR3 totals 11 residues. The V end was cut by 6 bases, the J end by 4 bases, with 6 bases between. The sequence derives from an adult in good health. V usage is TRBV2 and J usage is TRBJ1-2; no clear D gene. The sequencing here drew on peripheral blood, taken on day 0 of AZD1222 vaccination. The CDR3 region is CASRGPYGYTF. CDR3 DNA sequence: TGTGCCAGCAGGGGCCCCTATGGCTACACCTTC.